The subject of this entry is one TCR beta chain. As yet, its antigen is unknown. Sequencing was performed with immunoSEQ multiplex PCR; in TCRdb, only in-frame clones are kept and a portion is missing. Seen here are roughly 70,000 clones, 76% observed once, and the top ten hold around 0.9%. The sample belongs to a study of vaccination effects on CD4 cells after COVID-19. The ViraFEST assay expanded antigen-specific CD4+ T cells with viral peptide pools before sequencing. After roughly eleven days in culture, the CD4+ T cells were isolated. Participants completed two doses of the BNT162b2 or mRNA-1273 vaccine. It was on days 3 and 7 that half the medium was replaced with IL-2 medium. Findings and limits, study-wide: Only a single clone (1 of 255 vaccine-induced clones in healthy vaccinees) cross-reacted with common cold coronaviruses.

The V end lost 6 bases, the J end lost 2 bases, and 12 bases lay between the germline ends. Germline CDR1 reads LNHDA; CDR2 reads SQIVND (reference sequence). The CDR3 has 14 residues. The chain has TRBV19 and TRBJ2-3, with D possibly TRBD2 on 5 matching bases. The specimen was CD4+ T cells from PBMCs cultured with HCoV-OC43 spike peptides, collected after COVID-19 vaccination. Subset noted: HCoV-OC43 spike overlapping peptide pool stimulation. The source is a human donor who received a COVID-19 vaccine. This chain's CDR3 is CASSTTRDTDTQYF. The CDR3 coding sequence is TGTGCCAGTAGCACAACCCGGGACACAGATACGCAGTATTTT. The full variable domain, its missing parts supplied by reference TRBV19 and TRBJ2-3, is DGGITQSPKYLFRKEGQNVTLSCEQNLNHDAMYWYRQDPGQGLRLIYYSQIVNDFQKGDIAEGYSVSREKKESFPLTVTSAQKNPTAFYLCASSTTRDTDTQYFGPGTRLTVL.